This TCR beta chain was documented in a study of CD8 T cells in ankylosing spondylitis. TCRdb analysed the 5' RACE reads with MiXCR anew, one entry per CDR3 protein. The repertoire holds some 270,000 distinct CDR3 sequences, with roughly 32% as singletons. The CDR3 has 11 residues. CDR1 is DFQATT, CDR2 SNEGSKA, per germline (reference sequence). V was clipped by 6 bases and J by 10 bases; unmatched bases: 2. This receptor was taken from a male donor with ankylosing spondylitis or in good health (not recorded which). The material sequenced was blood, either unsorted or a sorted T cell fraction (not recorded which). This chain links TRBV20-1 with TRBJ2-1, with 11 nucleotides matching TRBD2. CDR3 sequence: CSARLAGEQFF. The CDR3 DNA reads TGCAGTGCCCGACTAGCGGGGGAGCAGTTCTTC.